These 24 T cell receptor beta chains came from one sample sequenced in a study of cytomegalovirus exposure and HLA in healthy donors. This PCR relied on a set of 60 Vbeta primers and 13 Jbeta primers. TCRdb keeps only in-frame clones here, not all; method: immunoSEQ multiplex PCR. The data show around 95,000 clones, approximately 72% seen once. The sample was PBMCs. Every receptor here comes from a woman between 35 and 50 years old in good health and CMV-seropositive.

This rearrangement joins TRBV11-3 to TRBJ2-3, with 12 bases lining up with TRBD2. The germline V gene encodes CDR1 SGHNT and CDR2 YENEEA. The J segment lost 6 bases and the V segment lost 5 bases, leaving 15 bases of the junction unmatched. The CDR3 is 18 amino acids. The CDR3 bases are TGTGCCAGCAGCCCCCTAGGGGTTACTAGCGGGAGGCTCGATACGCAGTATTTT. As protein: CASSPLGVTSGRLDTQYF.

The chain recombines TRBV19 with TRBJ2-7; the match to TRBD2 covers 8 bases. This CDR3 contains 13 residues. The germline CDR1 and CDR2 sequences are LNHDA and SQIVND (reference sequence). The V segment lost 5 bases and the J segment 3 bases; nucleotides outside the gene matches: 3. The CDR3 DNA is TGTGCCAGTAGTCCGGGGACTAGCTACGAGCAGTACTTC. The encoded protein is CASSPGTSYEQYF.

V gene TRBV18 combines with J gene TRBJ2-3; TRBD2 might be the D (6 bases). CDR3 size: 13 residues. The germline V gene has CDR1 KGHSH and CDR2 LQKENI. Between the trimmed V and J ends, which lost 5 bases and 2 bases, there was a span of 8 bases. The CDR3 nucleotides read TGTGCCAGCTCAAGGGACTTCACAGATACGCAGTATTTT. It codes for CASSRDFTDTQYF.

The CDR3 nucleotides read TGTGCCAGCAGTTCGTGGACTAGCGGGAGCTACGAGCAGTACTTC. Translating gives CASSSWTSGSYEQYF. The chain joins TRBV27 to TRBJ2-7; TRBD2 agrees at 13 bases. Germline V gene lookup returns CDR1 MNHEY and CDR2 SMNVEV (reference sequence). V was pared by 4 bases and J by 3 bases, with 3 bases of the junction left unmatched. The CDR3 sequence is 15 residues long.

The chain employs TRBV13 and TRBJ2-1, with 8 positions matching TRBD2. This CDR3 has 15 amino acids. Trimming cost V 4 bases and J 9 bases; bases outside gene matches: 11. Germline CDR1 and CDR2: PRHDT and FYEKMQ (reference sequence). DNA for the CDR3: TGTGCCAGCAGCTCAACCCGGACTAGCAGCCTTGAGCAGTTCTTC. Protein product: CASSSTRTSSLEQFF.

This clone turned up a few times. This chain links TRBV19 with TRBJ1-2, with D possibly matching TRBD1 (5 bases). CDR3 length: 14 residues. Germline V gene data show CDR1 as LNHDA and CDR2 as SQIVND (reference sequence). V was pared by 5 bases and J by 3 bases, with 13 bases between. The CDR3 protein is CASSVVQGYYGYTF. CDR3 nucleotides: TGTGCCAGTAGTGTCGTTCAGGGTTACTATGGCTACACCTTC.

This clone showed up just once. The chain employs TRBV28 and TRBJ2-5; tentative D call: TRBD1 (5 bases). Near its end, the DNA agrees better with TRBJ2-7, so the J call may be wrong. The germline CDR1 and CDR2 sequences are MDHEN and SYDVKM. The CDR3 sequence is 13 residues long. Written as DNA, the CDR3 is TGTGCCAGCAACCCGACAGTTACGTACGAGCAGTACTTC. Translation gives CASNPTVTYEQYF.

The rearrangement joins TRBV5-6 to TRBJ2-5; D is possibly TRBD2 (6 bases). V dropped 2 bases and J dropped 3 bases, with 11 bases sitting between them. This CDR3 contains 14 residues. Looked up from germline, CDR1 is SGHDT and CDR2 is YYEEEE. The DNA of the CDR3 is TGTGCCAGCAGCTTTAAGCGGGTGGAAGAGACCCAGTACTTC. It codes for CASSFKRVEETQYF.

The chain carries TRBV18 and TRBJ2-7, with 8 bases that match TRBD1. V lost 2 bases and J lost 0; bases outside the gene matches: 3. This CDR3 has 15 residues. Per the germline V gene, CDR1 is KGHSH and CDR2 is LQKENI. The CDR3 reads CASSPGTGYSYEQYF. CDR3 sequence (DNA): TGTGCCAGCTCACCAGGGACAGGATACTCCTACGAGCAGTACTTC.

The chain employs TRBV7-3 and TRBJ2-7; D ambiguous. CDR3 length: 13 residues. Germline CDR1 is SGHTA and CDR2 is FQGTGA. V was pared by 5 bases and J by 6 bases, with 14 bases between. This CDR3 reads CASSPSWVAEQYF. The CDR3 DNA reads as TGTGCCAGCAGCCCATCGTGGGTAGCCGAGCAGTACTTC.

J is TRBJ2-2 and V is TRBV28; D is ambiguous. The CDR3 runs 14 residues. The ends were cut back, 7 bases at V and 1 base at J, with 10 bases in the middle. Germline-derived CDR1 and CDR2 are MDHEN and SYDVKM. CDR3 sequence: CASMTDGNTGELFF. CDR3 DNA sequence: TGTGCCAGCATGACTGACGGGAACACCGGGGAGCTGTTTTTT.

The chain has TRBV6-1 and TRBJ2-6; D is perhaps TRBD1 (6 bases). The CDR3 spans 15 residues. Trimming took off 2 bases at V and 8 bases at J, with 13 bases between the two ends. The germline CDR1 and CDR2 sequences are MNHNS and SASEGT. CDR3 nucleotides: TGTGCCAGCAGTGAAAGGGGGACGAGTCCCAACGTCCTGACTTTC. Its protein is CASSERGTSPNVLTF.

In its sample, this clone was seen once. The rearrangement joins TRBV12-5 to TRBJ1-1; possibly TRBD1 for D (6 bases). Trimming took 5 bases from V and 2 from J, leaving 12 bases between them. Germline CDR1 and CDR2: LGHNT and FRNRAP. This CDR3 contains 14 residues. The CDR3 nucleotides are TGTGCTAGTGGTACAAGGACAGAAAACACTGAAGCTTTCTTT. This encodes CASGTRTENTEAFF.

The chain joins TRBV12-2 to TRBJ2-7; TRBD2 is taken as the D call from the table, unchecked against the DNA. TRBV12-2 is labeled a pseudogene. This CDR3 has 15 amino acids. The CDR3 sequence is CASRLVGLAGYEQYF. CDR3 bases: TGTGCAAGTCGCTTAGTAGGGCTAGCGGGCTACGAGCAGTACTTC.

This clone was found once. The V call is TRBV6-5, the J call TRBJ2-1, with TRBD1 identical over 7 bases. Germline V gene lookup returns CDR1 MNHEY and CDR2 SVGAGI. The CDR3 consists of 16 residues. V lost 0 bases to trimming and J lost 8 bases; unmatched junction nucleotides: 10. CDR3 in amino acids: CASSYSFSSGGDEQFF. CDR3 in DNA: TGTGCCAGCAGTTACTCATTCTCATCAGGGGGTGATGAGCAGTTCTTC.

The CDR3 is CASSPGQVSNEKLFF. In DNA form, the CDR3 reads TGCGCCAGCAGCCCGGGACAGGTCTCGAATGAAAAACTGTTTTTT. The chain couples TRBV5-1 to TRBJ1-4; 8 bases are a match to TRBD1. The CDR3 contains 15 residues. CDR1 is SGHRS, CDR2 YFSETQ, per germline. The junction had 7 bases not matched to a gene; V was cut back by 4 bases and J by 5 bases.

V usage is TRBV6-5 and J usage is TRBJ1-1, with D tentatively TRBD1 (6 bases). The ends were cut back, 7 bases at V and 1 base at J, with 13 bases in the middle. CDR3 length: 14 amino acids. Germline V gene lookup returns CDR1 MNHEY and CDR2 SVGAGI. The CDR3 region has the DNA TGTGCCAGCACGAAAAAGGGACAGAACACTGAAGCTTTCTTT. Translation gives CASTKKGQNTEAFF.

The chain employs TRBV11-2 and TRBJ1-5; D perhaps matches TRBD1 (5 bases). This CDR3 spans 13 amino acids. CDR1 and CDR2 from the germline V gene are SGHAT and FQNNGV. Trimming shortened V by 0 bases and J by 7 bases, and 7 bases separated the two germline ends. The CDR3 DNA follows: TGTGCCAGCAGCTTAGATTGGGGCCAGCCCCAGCATTTT. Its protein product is CASSLDWGQPQHF. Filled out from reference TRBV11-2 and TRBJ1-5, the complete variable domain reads EAGVAQSPRYKIIEKRQSVAFWCNPISGHATLYWYQQILGQGPKLLIQFQNNGVVDDSQLPKDRFSAERLKGVDSTLKIQPAKLEDSAVYLCASSLDWGQPQHFGDGTRLSIL.

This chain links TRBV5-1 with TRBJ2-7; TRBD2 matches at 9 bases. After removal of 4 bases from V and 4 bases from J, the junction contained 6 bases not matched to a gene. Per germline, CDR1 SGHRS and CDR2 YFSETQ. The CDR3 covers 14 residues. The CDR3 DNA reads TGCGCCAGCAGCCCAATGCGGGGGGGGTACGAGCAGTACTTC. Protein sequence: CASSPMRGGYEQYF.

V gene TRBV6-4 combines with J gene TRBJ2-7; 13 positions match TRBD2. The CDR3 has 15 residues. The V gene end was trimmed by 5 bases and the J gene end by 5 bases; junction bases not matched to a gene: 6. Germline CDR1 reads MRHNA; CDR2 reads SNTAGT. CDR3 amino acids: CASSRRLAGGHEQYF. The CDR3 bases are TGTGCCAGCAGTCGAAGACTAGCGGGAGGTCACGAGCAGTACTTC.

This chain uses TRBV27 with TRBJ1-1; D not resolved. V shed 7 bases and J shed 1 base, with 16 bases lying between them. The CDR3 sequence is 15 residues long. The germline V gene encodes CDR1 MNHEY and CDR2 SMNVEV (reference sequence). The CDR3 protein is CASKLHSKANTEAFF. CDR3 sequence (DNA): TGTGCCAGCAAACTTCACAGTAAGGCGAACACTGAAGCTTTCTTT.

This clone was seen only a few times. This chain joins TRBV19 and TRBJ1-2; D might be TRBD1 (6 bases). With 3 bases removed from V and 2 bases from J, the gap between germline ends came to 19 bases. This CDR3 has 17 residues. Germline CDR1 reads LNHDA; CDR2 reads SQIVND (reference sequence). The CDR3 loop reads CASSMLGGAQTNYGYTF. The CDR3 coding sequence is TGTGCCAGTAGTATGCTAGGGGGAGCCCAAACCAACTATGGCTACACCTTC.

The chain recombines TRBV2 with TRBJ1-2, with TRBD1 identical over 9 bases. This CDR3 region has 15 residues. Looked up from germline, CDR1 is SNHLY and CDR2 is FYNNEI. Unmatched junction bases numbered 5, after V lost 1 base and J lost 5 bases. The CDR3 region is CASSEDRGQGYGYTF. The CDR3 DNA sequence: TGTGCCAGCAGTGAAGACAGGGGGCAAGGGTATGGCTACACCTTC. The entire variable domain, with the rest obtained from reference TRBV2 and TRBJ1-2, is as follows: EPEVTQTPSHQVTQMGQEVILRCVPISNHLYFYWYRQILGQKVEFLVSFYNNEISEKSEIFDDQFSVERPDGSNFTLKIRSTKLEDSAMYFCASSEDRGQGYGYTFGSGTRLTVV.

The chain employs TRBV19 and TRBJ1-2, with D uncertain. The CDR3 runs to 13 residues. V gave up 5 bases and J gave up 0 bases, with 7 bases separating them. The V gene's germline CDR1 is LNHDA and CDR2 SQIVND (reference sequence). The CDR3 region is CASSPSANYGYTF. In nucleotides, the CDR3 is TGTGCCAGTAGTCCCTCAGCTAACTATGGCTACACCTTC.